The 30 T cell receptor beta chains presented below share a single source sample, sequenced in a study of T cells in localized non-small cell lung cancer. Measured with immunoSEQ multiplex PCR; TCRdb has only the in-frame clones, and not every one. The sample lists about 33,000 clones, 92% occurring once. Source: peripheral blood, taken before any cancer treatment. The receptors shown here come from a female donor aged 60 or older with stage I lung adenocarcinoma.

This sequence joins TRBV11-3 and TRBJ2-5; no clear D gene. In germline, CDR1 is SGHNT, CDR2 YENEEA. The V gene lost 5 bases and the J gene lost 4 bases, with 20 bases spanning the gap. The CDR3 sequence is 16 residues long. DNA of the CDR3: TGTGCCAGCAGCGCCCCAGAGAGAGAGTATTTAGAGACCCAGTACTTC. It is translated as CASSAPEREYLETQYF. The whole variable domain, filled in from reference TRBV11-3 and TRBJ2-5, reads EAGVVQSPRYKIIEKKQPVAFWCNPISGHNTLYWYLQNLGQGPELLIRYENEEAVDDSQLPKDRFSAERLKGVDSTLKIQPAELGDSAVYLCASSAPEREYLETQYFGPGTRLLVL.

The V gene is TRBV7-9, the J gene TRBJ2-1; 7 bases are a match to TRBD2. The junction had 11 bases not matched to a gene; V was cut back by 5 bases and J by 1 base. Germline CDR1 is SEHNR and CDR2 is FQNEAQ (reference sequence). This CDR3 has 17 amino acids. The CDR3 nucleotides are TGTGCCAGCAGCAACCTTGGGGGAGGGTCGTCCTACAATGAGCAGTTCTTC. Encoded protein: CASSNLGGGSSYNEQFF.

V and J are TRBV9 and TRBJ2-7; 11 bases are shared with TRBD1. The V and J ends lost 1 base and 3 bases, in that order; junction bases with no gene match: 3. CDR1 and CDR2 from the germline V gene are SGDLS and YYNGEE. The CDR3 spans 15 residues. Here the CDR3 DNA reads TGTGCCAGCAGCGTACGGACAGGGGGCGTCTACGAGCAGTACTTC. Translated, it gives CASSVRTGGVYEQYF.

The genes are TRBV6-5 and TRBJ2-5, with 8 bases aligning to TRBD2. Per the germline V gene, CDR1 is MNHEY and CDR2 is SVGAGI. The CDR3 is 14 residues long. After removal of 6 bases from V and 5 bases from J, the junction contained 8 bases not matched to a gene. CDR3 coding DNA: TGTGCCAGCAGCCGGGGGGGACGGAGGGAGACCCAGTACTTC. It specifies CASSRGGRRETQYF.

V is TRBV9 and J is TRBJ1-2; D gene uncertain. In germline, CDR1 is SGDLS, CDR2 YYNGEE. The CDR3 consists of 13 residues. Trimming took 0 bases from V and 8 from J, leaving 11 bases between them. The CDR3 coding sequence is TGTGCCAGCAGCGTAGCACAGTATTCGGGCTACACCTTC. Its protein product is CASSVAQYSGYTF.

The V and J genes are TRBV5-1 and TRBJ2-7, with 7 bases matching TRBD1. The length of the CDR3 is 13 residues. Germline trimming cut 1 base from V and 6 bases from J; bases unmatched to any gene: 4. Per germline, CDR1 SGHRS and CDR2 YFSETQ. For the CDR3, the DNA is TGCGCCAGCAGCTTGAGTACAGGGGTCGAGCAGTACTTC. Translation: CASSLSTGVEQYF.

V gene TRBV11-2 combines with J gene TRBJ1-4; TRBD1 agrees at 9 bases. V dropped 1 base and J dropped 8; count of bases not matched to a gene: 8. This CDR3 region has 16 residues. CDR1 is SGHAT and CDR2 is FQNNGV in the germline V gene. CDR3 sequence: CASSLVPGQGGEKLFF. The CDR3 region has the DNA TGTGCCAGCAGCTTAGTGCCGGGACAGGGTGGGGAAAAACTGTTTTTT.

The chain is built from TRBV5-4 and TRBJ2-5; TRBD1 might be the D (5 bases). Per germline, CDR1 SGHNT and CDR2 YYREEE (reference sequence). Trimming shortened V by 3 bases and J by 5 bases, and 14 bases separated the two germline ends. CDR3 length equals 14 residues. The CDR3 nucleotides are TGTGCCAGCAGCTCACTTTTAGGGGTCGAGACCCAGTACTTC. It specifies CASSSLLGVETQYF.

This chain uses TRBV13 with TRBJ2-1; possibly TRBD2 for D (7 bases). V was shortened by 3 bases and J by 10 bases, with 19 bases between the two germline ends. CDR1 is PRHDT and CDR2 is FYEKMQ in the germline V gene (reference sequence). CDR3 length: 15 amino acids. The CDR3 loop reads CASSFGLAGAGEQFF. The CDR3 DNA is TGTGCCAGCAGCTTCGGACTTGCGGGGGCCGGGGAGCAGTTCTTC. Variable domain in full (rest from reference TRBV13 and TRBJ2-1): AAGVIQSPRHLIKEKRETATLKCYPIPRHDTVYWYQQGPGQDPQFLISFYEKMQSDKGSIPDRFSAQQFSDYHSELNMSSLELGDSALYFCASSFGLAGAGEQFFGPGTRLTVL.

In this sample, this clone turned up once. This chain connects TRBV6-1 to TRBJ1-1; TRBD1 is a possible D gene (6 bases). V was cut by 2 bases and J by 0 bases, with 10 bases left in between. CDR1 and CDR2 (germline): MNHNS, SASEGT. The CDR3 length is 15 residues. DNA of the CDR3: TGTGCCAGCAGTGAATGGAGGGGGTTGAACACTGAAGCTTTCTTT. It translates to CASSEWRGLNTEAFF.

V and J are TRBV13 and TRBJ2-3; D tentatively fits TRBD1 or TRBD2 (6 bases each). This CDR3 region has 15 residues. Germline CDR1 PRHDT, CDR2 FYEKMQ (reference sequence). Trimming pared 8 bases from V and 2 bases from J, leaving 17 bases between. DNA for the CDR3: TGTGCCAGCGGCTCAAGGGGGGAATACACAGATACGCAGTATTTT. Its protein is CASGSRGEYTDTQYF.

The gene calls are TRBV4-3 and TRBJ2-1; D is unclear. Trimming cost V 1 base and J 5 bases, with 9 bases left between them. The CDR3 sequence is 14 residues long. Germline V gene lookup returns CDR1 LGHNA and CDR2 YSLEER. The CDR3 nucleotides read TGCGCCAGCAGCCAAGGTAGCAGAGACAATGAGCAGTTCTTC. Residues: CASSQGSRDNEQFF.

The chain combines TRBV5-1 with TRBJ1-1, with D unresolved. CDR3 length: 14 residues. Trimming took 0 bases from V and 1 from J, leaving 7 bases between them. Germline CDR1 and CDR2: SGHRS and YFSETQ. CDR3 DNA sequence: TGCGCCAGCAGCTTGGAGGTGACGAACACTGAAGCTTTCTTT. It is translated as CASSLEVTNTEAFF.

Note on this clone: Other DNA sequences in this sample translate to the same CDR3. The genes are TRBV6-1 and TRBJ1-5, with 9 nucleotides matching TRBD1. V trimming: 8 bases; J trimming: 7 bases; junction bases outside the gene matches: 6. Germline V lookup: CDR1 MNHNS, CDR2 SASEGT. This CDR3 is 13 amino acids long. The chain's CDR3 is CASSGDRVQPQHF. The CDR3 nucleotides are TGTGCCAGCTCGGGGGACAGGGTCCAGCCCCAGCATTTT.

J is TRBJ1-5 and V is TRBV7-2; 8 nucleotides align to TRBD1. The junction had 6 bases not matched to a gene; V was cut back by 5 bases and J by 6 bases. This CDR3 comprises 14 residues. Germline V gives CDR1 SGHTA, CDR2 FQGNSA. Here the CDR3 DNA reads TGTGCCAGCAGCGCCCGACAGGGGTCTCAGCCCCAGCATTTT. This sequence encodes CASSARQGSQPQHF.

This chain uses TRBV7-8 with TRBJ1-3; no reliable D call. The V end was cut by 4 bases, the J end by 2 bases, with 6 bases between. Germline V gene data show CDR1 as SGHVS and CDR2 as FQNEAQ. The CDR3 is 13 amino acids. CDR3 sequence reads: CASSYGPGNTIYF. Written as DNA, the CDR3 is TGTGCCAGCAGCTATGGGCCTGGAAACACCATATATTTT.

This clone has only a few counts. The V and J genes are TRBV9 and TRBJ2-3; TRBD2 is a possible D gene (6 bases). The CDR3 runs to 15 residues. Trimming cost V 0 bases and J 4 bases, with 12 bases left between them. Germline CDR1 and CDR2: SGDLS and YYNGEE. The CDR3 DNA is TGTGCCAGCAGCGTAGGTCGGCTAGCGTCAGATACGCAGTATTTT. Its translation: CASSVGRLASDTQYF. Filled out from reference TRBV9 and TRBJ2-3, the complete variable domain reads DSGVTQTPKHLITATGQRVTLRCSPRSGDLSVYWYQQSLDQGLQFLIQYYNGEERAKGNILERFSAQQFPDLHSELNLSSLELGDSALYFCASSVGRLASDTQYFGPGTRLTVL.

The chain recombines TRBV5-1 with TRBJ1-1; 7 bases agree with TRBD1. This CDR3 comprises 14 residues. Trimming at V came to 2 bases and at J to 5 bases, leaving 6 bases not matched to a gene. The V gene's germline CDR1 is SGHRS and CDR2 YFSETQ. The CDR3 here is CASSFEGAQTEAFF. Here the CDR3 DNA reads TGCGCCAGCAGCTTTGAGGGGGCGCAGACTGAAGCTTTCTTT.

The rearrangement joins TRBV5-1 to TRBJ2-5; the match to TRBD2 covers 9 bases. The CDR3 spans 15 residues. Germline trimming cut 1 base from V and 5 bases from J; bases unmatched to any gene: 6. Germline assignment: CDR1 SGHRS and CDR2 YFSETQ. The CDR3 DNA sequence: TGCGCCAGCAGCTTGATTGGGCTAGCGGGGGAGACCCAGTACTTC. This translates into CASSLIGLAGETQYF.

J is TRBJ1-2 and V is TRBV2, with 11 bases that match TRBD1. The CDR3 spans 14 residues. Germline lookup yields CDR1 SNHLY and CDR2 FYNNEI. Trimming cost V 4 bases and J 7 bases; bases outside gene matches: 5. Here the CDR3 reads CASSVRTGGGGYTF. CDR3 DNA: TGTGCCAGCAGTGTTCGGACAGGGGGCGGTGGCTACACCTTC.

The rearrangement links TRBV7-2 to TRBJ2-5; 8 bases line up with TRBD1. Losses at the gene ends were 0 bases for V and 1 base for J; bases not matched to a gene: 4. Per germline, CDR1 SGHTA and CDR2 FQGNSA. CDR3 length equals 16 residues. The DNA for the CDR3 is TGTGCCAGCAGCTTAGCGATAGGACAGGGCCAAGAGACCCAGTACTTC. Its translation is CASSLAIGQGQETQYF.

In this sample, this clone turned up once. The chain is built from TRBV18 and TRBJ1-5; no clear D. V was shortened by 5 bases and J by 0 bases, with 14 bases between the two germline ends. The CDR3 sequence is 16 residues long. Germline CDR1 and CDR2: KGHSH and LQKENI. DNA for the CDR3: TGTGCCAGCTCATCCACAGTTGACTATAGCAATCAGCCCCAGCATTTT. Amino acid sequence: CASSSTVDYSNQPQHF.

V and J are TRBV29-1 and TRBJ2-1; 8 nucleotides agree with TRBD2. The CDR3 is made up of 10 amino acids. V lost 6 bases and J lost 14; bases outside the gene matches: 6. Germline V lookup: CDR1 SQVTM, CDR2 ANQGSEA. The CDR3 DNA reads as TGCAGCGTAGGAGCGGGGGAGGAGTTCTTC. This sequence encodes CSVGAGEEFF.

This chain joins TRBV30 and TRBJ1-1, with 10 bases aligning to TRBD1. The CDR3 length is 17 residues. The germline V gene encodes CDR1 GTSNPN and CDR2 SVGIG (reference sequence). V shed 0 bases, J shed 5 bases, and the junction held 12 bases outside the gene matches. CDR3 DNA: TGTGCCTGGAGTGTATTGGGTGCTGGGACAGGGGTTACTGAAGCTTTCTTT. Residues: CAWSVLGAGTGVTEAFF.

V gene TRBV18 combines with J gene TRBJ1-5; D might be TRBD1 (5 bases). V was pared by 8 bases and J by 8 bases, with 16 bases between. The germline V gene has CDR1 KGHSH and CDR2 LQKENI. The CDR3 length is 13 residues. The CDR3: CASRGGNLEPQHF. In DNA form, the CDR3 reads TGTGCCAGCCGTGGGGGGAACCTAGAGCCCCAGCATTTT.

The chain couples TRBV28 to TRBJ1-5; D is unclear. The length of the CDR3 is 15 residues. Germline V gene sequence: CDR1 MDHEN, CDR2 SYDVKM. V lost 5 bases to trimming and J lost 6 bases, with 17 bases between them. The CDR3 is CASSPHMGNRQPQHF. The DNA of the CDR3 is TGTGCCAGCAGTCCCCACATGGGGAACCGTCAGCCCCAGCATTTT.

The chain employs TRBV19 and TRBJ2-7; the D is unclear. In germline, CDR1 is LNHDA, CDR2 SQIVND (reference sequence). The CDR3 covers 16 residues. The V and J ends lost 5 bases and 2 bases respectively, with 19 bases between them. CDR3 DNA: TGTGCCAGTAGTGGACCGGGTCCTTCCCTTGCCTACGAGCAGTACTTC. It is translated as CASSGPGPSLAYEQYF. Looking up the rest from reference TRBV19 and TRBJ2-7 gives the full variable domain: DGGITQSPKYLFRKEGQNVTLSCEQNLNHDAMYWYRQDPGQGLRLIYYSQIVNDFQKGDIAEGYSVSREKKESFPLTVTSAQKNPTAFYLCASSGPGPSLAYEQYFGPGTRLTVT.

This clone was observed a few times. CDR3 nucleotide sequence: TGTGCCAGCAGTGATAAGGGGGCGCTAACCTATGGCTACACCTTC. Translation: CASSDKGALTYGYTF. This chain joins TRBV25-1 and TRBJ1-2, with 7 bases identical to TRBD1. This CDR3 has 15 amino acids. The V segment lost 3 bases and the J segment 4 bases; nucleotides outside the gene matches: 8. The germline V gene encodes CDR1 MGHDK and CDR2 SYGVNS.

The gene calls are TRBV11-2 and TRBJ1-4, with 8 nucleotides matching TRBD1. CDR3 length: 14 amino acids. Germline loops: CDR1 SGHAT, CDR2 FQNNGV. After removal of 2 bases from V and 6 bases from J, the junction contained 2 bases not matched to a gene. The CDR3 DNA is TGTGCCAGCAGCTTATCAGGGGGCGATGAAAAACTGTTTTTT. Protein: CASSLSGGDEKLFF.

The V call is TRBV10-3, the J call TRBJ1-1; 7 bases are shared with TRBD1. The J segment lost 5 bases and the V segment lost 7 bases, leaving 10 bases of the junction unmatched. The CDR3 has 14 amino acids. CDR1 and CDR2 (germline): ENHRY, SYGVKD. The CDR3 DNA is TGTGCCATCACCACAGACAGGGTAGGTACTGAAGCTTTCTTT. Translation: CAITTDRVGTEAFF.